Detailed here is one T cell receptor beta chain. Extracted RNA was reverse transcribed into cDNA, the sequencing template. Produced via immunoSEQ multiplex PCR; TCRdb's table is partial and in-frame only. The sample lists approximately 200,000 clones; 50% to 60% were seen once. The sample comes from a study of CD8+ T cells in alopecia areata. Per germline, CDR1 SGDLS and CDR2 YYNGEE. V shed 0 bases and J shed 7 bases, with 7 bases lying between them. This CDR3 region has 12 residues. Specified treatment: oral pan-JAK inhibitor, 5-10 mg twice daily. The specimen comprised CD4+ T cells sorted from blood, sampled at week 4, from a patient treated with tofacitinib. The origin of this receptor is a human donor with alopecia areata. The chain employs TRBV9 and TRBJ1-2; tentatively, D is TRBD1 (6 bases). The CDR3 bases are TGTGCCAGCAGCGTAGAGGGGGGTGGCTACACCTTC. Translation gives CASSVEGGGYTF.